This entry concerns a single TCR beta chain. Lactation, pregnancy, other autoimmune disease or uncontrolled infection led to exclusion of patients. The study based diagnoses on clinical symptoms, serum thyroxine and TRAb, thyroid ultrasound and orbital computed tomography. The blood specimen was taken at initial hyperthyroidism diagnosis, before any ophthalmopathy symptoms. The data belong to a study of T cells in Graves' hyperthyroidism and ophthalmopathy. The CDR3 has 16 amino acids. The germline V gene has CDR1 MNHEY and CDR2 SMNVEV (reference sequence). The V gene lost 5 bases and the J gene lost 4 bases, with 20 bases spanning the gap. Researchers amplified the TCR beta CDR3 regions from RNA transcripts. The HTBI primer set was used in a first-round RT-PCR of the TCR CDR3. TCRdb re-analysed the multiplex PCR reads in MiXCR, keeping a single row per CDR3 protein. The data show roughly 500,000 distinct CDR3 sequences, approximately 15% seen once.

This TCR was sampled from a woman in her twenties or thirties with Graves' hyperthyroidism that later progressed to Graves' ophthalmopathy. The material sequenced was blood. The V call is TRBV27, the J call TRBJ1-2, with unresolved D. Here the CDR3 DNA reads TGTGCCAGCAGTCCCCGTCCGCAGGCGTCCGTCTATGGCTACACCTTC. It codes for CASSPRPQASVYGYTF.